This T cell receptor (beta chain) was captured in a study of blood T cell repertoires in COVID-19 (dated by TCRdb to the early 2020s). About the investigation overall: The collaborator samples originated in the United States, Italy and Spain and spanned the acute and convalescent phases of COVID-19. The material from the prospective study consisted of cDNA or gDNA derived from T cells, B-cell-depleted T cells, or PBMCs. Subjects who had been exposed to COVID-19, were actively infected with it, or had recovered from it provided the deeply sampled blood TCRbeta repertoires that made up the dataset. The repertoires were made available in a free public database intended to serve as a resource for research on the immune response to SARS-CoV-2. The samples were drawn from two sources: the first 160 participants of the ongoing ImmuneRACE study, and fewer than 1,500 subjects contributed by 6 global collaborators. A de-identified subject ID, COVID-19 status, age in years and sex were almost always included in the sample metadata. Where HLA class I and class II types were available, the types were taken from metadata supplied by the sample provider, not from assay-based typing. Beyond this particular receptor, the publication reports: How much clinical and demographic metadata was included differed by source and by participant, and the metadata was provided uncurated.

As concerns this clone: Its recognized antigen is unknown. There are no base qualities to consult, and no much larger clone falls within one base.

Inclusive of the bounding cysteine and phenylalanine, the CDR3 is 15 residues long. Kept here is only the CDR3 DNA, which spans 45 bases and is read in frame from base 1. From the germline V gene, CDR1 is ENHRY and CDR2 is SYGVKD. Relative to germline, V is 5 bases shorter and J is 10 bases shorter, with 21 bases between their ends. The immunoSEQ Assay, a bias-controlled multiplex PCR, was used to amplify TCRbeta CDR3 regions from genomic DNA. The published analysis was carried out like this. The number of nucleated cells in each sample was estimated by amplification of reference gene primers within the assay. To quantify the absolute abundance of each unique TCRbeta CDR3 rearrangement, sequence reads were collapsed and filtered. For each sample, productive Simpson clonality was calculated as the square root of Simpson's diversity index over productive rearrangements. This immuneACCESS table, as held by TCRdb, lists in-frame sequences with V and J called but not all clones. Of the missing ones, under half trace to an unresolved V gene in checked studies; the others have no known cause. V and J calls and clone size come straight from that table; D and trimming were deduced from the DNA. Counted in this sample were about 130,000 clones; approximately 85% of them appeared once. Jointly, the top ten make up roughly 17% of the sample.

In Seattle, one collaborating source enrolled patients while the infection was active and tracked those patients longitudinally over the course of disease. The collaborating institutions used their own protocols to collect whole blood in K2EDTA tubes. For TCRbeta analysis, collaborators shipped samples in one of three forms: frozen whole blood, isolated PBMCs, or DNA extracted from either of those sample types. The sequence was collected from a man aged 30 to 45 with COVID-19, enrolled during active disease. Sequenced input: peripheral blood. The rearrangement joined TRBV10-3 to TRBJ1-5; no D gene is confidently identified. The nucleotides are TGTGCCATCAGTCAAGGACTCCTCATGGATTTCCCCCAGCATTTT. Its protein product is CAISQGLLMDFPQHF.